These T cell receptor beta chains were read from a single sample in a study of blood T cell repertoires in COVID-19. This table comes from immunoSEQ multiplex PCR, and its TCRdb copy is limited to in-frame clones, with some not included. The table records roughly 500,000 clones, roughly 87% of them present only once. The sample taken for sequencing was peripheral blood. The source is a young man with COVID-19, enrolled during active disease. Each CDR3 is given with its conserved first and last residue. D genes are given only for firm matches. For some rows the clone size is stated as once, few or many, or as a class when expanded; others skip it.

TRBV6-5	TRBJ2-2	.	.	TGTGCCAGCAGTTTCGGGGGGCTCGACACCGGGGAGCTGTTTTTT	CASSFGGLDTGELFF
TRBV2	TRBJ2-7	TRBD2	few	TGTGCCAGCAAAGAAGCCCCTAGCGGGATCAACGAGCAGTACTTC	CASKEAPSGINEQYF
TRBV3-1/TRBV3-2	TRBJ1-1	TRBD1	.	TGTGCCAGCAGTCGCACAGGGACAGGACAAGTTTTCTTT	CASSRTGTGQVFF
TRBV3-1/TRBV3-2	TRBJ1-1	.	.	TGTGCCAGCAGCCCAGGATGGAGCAAAAAGGGTGGCAGGGGCACTGAAGCTTTCTTT	CASSPGWSKKGGRGTEAFF
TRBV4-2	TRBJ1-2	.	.	TGTGCCAGCAGCCAAGATCCCGGGGGGCGGACAGCTAACTATGGCTACACCTTC	CASSQDPGGRTANYGYTF
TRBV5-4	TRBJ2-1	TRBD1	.	TGTGCCAGCACCTACCAGGGGGCCATCAATGAGCAGTTCTTC	CASTYQGAINEQFF
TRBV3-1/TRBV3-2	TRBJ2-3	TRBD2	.	TGTGCCAGCAGTCCCCCGTGGGGGAGGGCAGATACGCAGTATTTT	CASSPPWGRADTQYF
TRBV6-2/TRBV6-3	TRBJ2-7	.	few	TGTGCCAGCAGTGATATGACAGGACGTCCCTACGAGCAGTACTTC	CASSDMTGRPYEQYF
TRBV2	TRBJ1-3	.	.	TGTGCCAGTACACGAGGAAACACCATATATTTT	CASTRGNTIYF
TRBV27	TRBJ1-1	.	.	TGTGCCAGCAGTTTTGACAGGCGCCAGAAGAACACTGAAGCTTTCTTT	CASSFDRRQKNTEAFF
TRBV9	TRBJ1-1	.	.	TGTGCCAGCAGCCTTAACATCGCTTACACTGAAGCTTTCTTT	CASSLNIAYTEAFF
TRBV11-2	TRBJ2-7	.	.	TGTGCCAGCAGTTATGCGACAGGTTTCGAGCAGTACTTC	CASSYATGFEQYF
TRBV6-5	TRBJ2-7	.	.	TGTGCCAGCAGTCGGGACAAGTCCTACGAGCAGTACTTC	CASSRDKSYEQYF
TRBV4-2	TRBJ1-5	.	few	TGTGCCAGCAGTGGAGGGGTTGACCAGCCCCAGCATTTT	CASSGGVDQPQHF
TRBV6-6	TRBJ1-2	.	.	TGTGCCAGCAGTTACTCGACCAGGGGTGATTATGGCTACACCTTC	CASSYSTRGDYGYTF
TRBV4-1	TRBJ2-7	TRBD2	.	TGCGCCAGCAGCGAAAGCCCGACTAGCGGGACCTCCCACGAGCAGTACTTC	CASSESPTSGTSHEQYF
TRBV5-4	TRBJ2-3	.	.	TGTGCCAGCAGCTTCGGAGATACGCAGTATTTT	CASSFGDTQYF
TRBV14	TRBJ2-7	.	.	TGTGCCAGCAGGGTCGGTGCGGGGAACGGCGAGCAGTACTTC	CASRVGAGNGEQYF
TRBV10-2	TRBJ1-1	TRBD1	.	TGCGCCAGCAAGGGCGCCGGAGGGACAGGGGTCGGTGGCGCTGAAGCTTTCTTT	CASKGAGGTGVGGAEAFF
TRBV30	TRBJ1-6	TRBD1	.	TGTGCCTGGAATCCGGGACAGGGAGGATCACCCCTCCACTTT	CAWNPGQGGSPLHF
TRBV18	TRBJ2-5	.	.	TGTGCCAGCTCACCAGGCAGGCTTGTTGAGACCCAGTACTTC	CASSPGRLVETQYF
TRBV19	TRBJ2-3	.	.	TGTGCCAGTAGTATGGTGTTCAGGGGCAGGGATACGCAGTATTTT	CASSMVFRGRDTQYF
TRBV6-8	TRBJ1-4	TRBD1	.	TGTGCCAGCAGTTCCCGACAGGGGTACGGAAAACTGTTTTTT	CASSSRQGYGKLFF
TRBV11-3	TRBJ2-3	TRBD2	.	TGTGCCAGCAGCAACCTACTAGCGGGGGGACTAGGCGGAGATACGCAGTATTTT	CASSNLLAGGLGGDTQYF
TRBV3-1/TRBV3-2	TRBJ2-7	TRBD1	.	TGTGCCAGCAGCCAAGCAGGGGGTACCGAGCAGTACTTC	CASSQAGGTEQYF
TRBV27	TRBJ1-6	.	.	TGTGCCAGCAGTCCCCTAGGGACAAGAAATAATTCACCCCTCCACTTT	CASSPLGTRNNSPLHF
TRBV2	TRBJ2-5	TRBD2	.	TGTGCCAGCAGTAGACTAGCGGTCCAAGAGACCCAGTACTTC	CASSRLAVQETQYF
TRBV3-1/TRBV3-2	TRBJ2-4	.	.	TGTGCCAGCAGCCCTGACAGAAACATTCAGTACTTC	CASSPDRNIQYF
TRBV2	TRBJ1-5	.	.	TGTGCCAGCTCAGCTGGGGGGGATCAGCCCCAGCATTTT	CASSAGGDQPQHF
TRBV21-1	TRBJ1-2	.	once	TGTGCCAGCAGCAAAGACGGAGGGAACTATGGCTACACCTTC	CASSKDGGNYGYTF
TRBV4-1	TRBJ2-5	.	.	TGCGCCAGCAGCCAAGGTAGCAGAGAGACCCAGTACTTC	CASSQGSRETQYF
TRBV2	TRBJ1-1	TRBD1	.	TGTGCCAGCAGTATGGACAGGATTGACACTGAAGCTTTCTTT	CASSMDRIDTEAFF
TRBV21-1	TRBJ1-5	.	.	TGTGCCAGCAGCAAAGCCCACCGACAGTCTTATAGCAATCAGCCCCAGCATTTT	CASSKAHRQSYSNQPQHF
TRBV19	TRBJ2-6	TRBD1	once	TGTGCCAGTAGTAACCTGGGACAGGGGAGTGCTGGGGCCAACGTCCTGACTTTC	CASSNLGQGSAGANVLTF
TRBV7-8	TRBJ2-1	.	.	TGTGCCAGCACCCGATCGCGGGTGCCCCGATACAATGAGCAGTTCTTC	CASTRSRVPRYNEQFF
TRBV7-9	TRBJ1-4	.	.	TGTGCCAGCAGTCCTAGGGAGGGATCTACTAATGAAAAACTGTTTTTT	CASSPREGSTNEKLFF
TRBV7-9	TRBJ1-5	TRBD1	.	TGTGCCAGCAGCTTTAACCAGGGGGTTCAGCCCCAGCATTTT	CASSFNQGVQPQHF